A single TCR beta chain is shown here with its context. Its specificity is unknown. These data are taken from a study of OX40 agonist ivuxolimab in advanced cancers. Whole-study context: Patients enrolled in dose escalation were diagnosed with hepatocellular carcinoma, melanoma, renal cell or head and neck cancer.

Per the germline V gene, CDR1 is LNHDA and CDR2 is SQIVND (reference sequence). V was clipped by 5 bases and J by 0 bases, with 13 bases between them. The CDR3 runs to 16 residues. Profiled with immunoSEQ multiplex PCR; TCRdb holds only in-frame clones, not every one. Of tens of thousands of clones in the sample, 90% were seen once. Findings and caveats of the study: Researchers did not determine the expanded peripheral T cells' antigen specificity. Clonal expansion by week 6 occurred in CD4+ and CD8+ blood T cells (at 0.1 to 3.0 mg/kg). CD8+ T cells (on average) carried more expanded clones than CD4+ T cells.

This clonotype was obtained from an adult with an advanced solid tumor such as melanoma, head and neck, liver or kidney cancer. Sequences were derived from CD4+ or CD8+ T cells sorted from blood, sampled in a trial of the OX40 agonist ivuxolimab. The chain uses TRBV19 and TRBJ2-2; D may match TRBD1 or TRBD2 (6 bases each). CDR3 amino acids: CASSGRGRSNTGELFF. Written as DNA, the CDR3 is TGTGCCAGTAGTGGTCGGGGGCGCTCGAACACCGGGGAGCTGTTTTTT.